These 31 T cell receptor beta chains share one sample of origin, sequenced in a study of blood T cell repertoires in COVID-19. Here immunoSEQ multiplex PCR was the method, and the copy in TCRdb shows in-frame clones only, minus some. The sample lists 200,000 to 250,000 clones; about 78% were seen once. Sequencing used peripheral blood. These TCRs come from a woman aged 70-85 years with acute or convalescent COVID-19.

This sequence joins TRBV19 and TRBJ2-4, with D possibly matching TRBD2 (6 bases). Germline CDR1 is LNHDA and CDR2 is SQIVND (reference sequence). The germline V and J ends were trimmed by 5 bases and 6 bases, with 14 bases remaining between them. The CDR3 extends over 14 amino acids. In nucleotides, the CDR3 is TGTGCCAGTAGTGAGGGGAGCGGGTCAAACATTCAGTACTTC. As protein: CASSEGSGSNIQYF. Based on the CDR3 plus reference TRBV19 and TRBJ2-4, the full variable domain is DGGITQSPKYLFRKEGQNVTLSCEQNLNHDAMYWYRQDPGQGLRLIYYSQIVNDFQKGDIAEGYSVSREKKESFPLTVTSAQKNPTAFYLCASSEGSGSNIQYFGAGTRLSVL.

The J gene is TRBJ2-3, the V gene TRBV6-6; 7 bases line up with TRBD2. V was pared by 8 bases and J by 4 bases, with 12 bases of the junction left unmatched. Germline lookup yields CDR1 MNHNY and CDR2 SVGAGI (reference sequence). CDR3 length: 15 residues. DNA of the CDR3: TGTGCCAGCCTAGAACGCGGGAGCGGCGCAGATACGCAGTATTTT. Encoded protein: CASLERGSGADTQYF.

This clone was observed a handful of times. The chain joins TRBV30 to TRBJ2-5; 10 bases match TRBD2. Per the germline V gene, CDR1 is GTSNPN and CDR2 is SVGIG (reference sequence). Trimming cost V 3 bases and J 5 bases; bases outside gene matches: 9. The length of the CDR3 is 15 residues. Written as DNA, the CDR3 is TGTGCCTGGAGCGCGGGACTAGCGTTGTCTGAGACCCAGTACTTC. Its translation: CAWSAGLALSETQYF.

A few counts support this clone. The rearrangement joins TRBV6-5 to TRBJ1-1; 7 bases map to TRBD1. Germline trimming cut 8 bases from V and 4 bases from J; bases unmatched to any gene: 7. CDR1 is MNHEY, CDR2 SVGAGI, per germline. The CDR3 has 13 residues. CDR3 bases: TGTGCCAGCGGAAGACAGGGTGGCACTGAAGCTTTCTTT. The encoded protein is CASGRQGGTEAFF.

V usage is TRBV7-9 and J usage is TRBJ2-7, with D tentatively TRBD2 (5 bases). This CDR3 contains 14 residues. Trimming took 6 bases from V and 0 from J, leaving 12 bases between them. Germline V gene sequence: CDR1 SEHNR, CDR2 FQNEAQ (reference sequence). CDR3 sequence reads: CASRLSGSSYEQYF. The DNA for the CDR3 is TGTGCCAGCAGATTAAGCGGAAGCTCCTACGAGCAGTACTTC.

A single count supports this clone. The V and J genes are TRBV5-1 and TRBJ2-2, with D tentatively TRBD1 (5 bases). With 2 bases removed from V and 6 bases from J, the gap between germline ends came to 11 bases. This CDR3 spans 14 amino acids. Per germline, CDR1 SGHRS and CDR2 YFSETQ. The CDR3 DNA reads TGCGCCAGCAGCTTTCTCAGGGCCGCCGGGGAGCTGTTTTTT. Its protein is CASSFLRAAGELFF.

This clone was counted only a few times. The sample contains more than one DNA sequence encoding this CDR3. The CDR3 sequence: CASSIGGYEQYF. In DNA form, the CDR3 reads TGTGCCAGTAGTATAGGAGGCTACGAGCAGTACTTC. The V gene is TRBV19, the J gene TRBJ2-7; D remains unclear. Trimming left V 1 base short and J 3 bases short, with 4 bases between. This CDR3 contains 12 residues. Germline lookup yields CDR1 LNHDA and CDR2 SQIVND (reference sequence).

This clone was found a few times. The chain is built from TRBV10-1 and TRBJ1-1, with D unresolved. Germline CDR1 and CDR2: WNHNN and SYGVQD (reference sequence). The CDR3 consists of 13 residues. Trimming cost V 6 bases and J 0 bases, with 8 bases left between them. The CDR3 spells CASRLGMNTEAFF. DNA for the CDR3: TGCGCCAGCAGGCTAGGAATGAACACTGAAGCTTTCTTT.

V is TRBV5-4 and J is TRBJ2-2; D possibly corresponds to TRBD1 (6 bases). There are 18 residues in the CDR3. The V end was cut by 4 bases, the J end by 0 bases, with 19 bases between. Germline V lookup: CDR1 SGHNT, CDR2 YYREEE (reference sequence). The CDR3: CASSRRGQTSTNTGELFF. The CDR3 bases are TGTGCCAGCAGCCGGAGAGGACAGACGAGTACGAACACCGGGGAGCTGTTTTTT.

The chain uses TRBV2 and TRBJ2-7, with 8 bases aligning to TRBD2. The trim removed 4 bases at V and 3 bases at J, leaving 11 bases unmatched. Per germline, CDR1 SNHLY and CDR2 FYNNEI. CDR3 length equals 16 residues. As DNA, the CDR3 is TGTGCCAGCAGTGGAGGGCTAGCGGGCATGCGCTACGAGCAGTACTTC. It codes for CASSGGLAGMRYEQYF.

The genes are TRBV10-2 and TRBJ2-7; the match to TRBD2 covers 14 bases. The CDR3 covers 15 residues. CDR1 is WSHSY, CDR2 SAAADI, per germline. Trimming removed 6 bases from V and 7 bases from J; junction bases left unmatched: 8. CDR3 sequence (DNA): TGCGCCAGCAGACCTGGGACTAGCGGGAGAGAGGAGCAGTACTTC. Protein product: CASRPGTSGREEQYF.

V usage is TRBV7-9 and J usage is TRBJ1-6; maybe TRBD1 (5 bases). Per germline, CDR1 SEHNR and CDR2 FQNEAQ (reference sequence). Trimming stripped 1 base from V and 10 bases from J, with 11 bases between. This CDR3 has 14 amino acids. CDR3 DNA sequence: TGTGCCAGCAGCTTAGGGGACTTAGGGTCACCCCTCCACTTT. This sequence encodes CASSLGDLGSPLHF.

This chain links TRBV7-8 with TRBJ1-3; unclear D gene. Trimming shortened V by 1 base and J by 1 base, and 8 bases separated the two germline ends. Germline V lookup: CDR1 SGHVS, CDR2 FQNEAQ. CDR3 length: 15 amino acids. CDR3 loop: CASSLGGFSGNTIYF. The CDR3 DNA reads TGTGCCAGCAGCTTAGGAGGGTTTTCTGGAAACACCATATATTTT.

For the CDR3, the DNA is TGTGCCAGCAGCCCCGGGACAGGGTATCGTCAGCCCCAGCATTTT. Translating it yields CASSPGTGYRQPQHF. The chain uses TRBV3-1 (or the pseudogene TRBV3-2) and TRBJ1-5; TRBD1 agrees at 9 bases. The CDR3 runs to 15 residues. Per the germline V gene, CDR1 is LGHDT and CDR2 is YNNKEL (reference sequence). V shed 4 bases, J shed 6 bases, and the junction held 7 bases outside the gene matches.

This chain uses TRBV5-1 with TRBJ2-1; D is ambiguous. The CDR3 extends over 15 amino acids. Trimming took 4 bases from V and 7 from J, leaving 18 bases between them. CDR1 and CDR2 (germline): SGHRS, YFSETQ. As DNA, the CDR3 is TGCGCCAGCAGCGAGCGACCAATTCCCACTAATGAGCAGTTCTTC. It encodes CASSERPIPTNEQFF.

The genes are TRBV28 and TRBJ1-3; D gene uncertain. V was clipped by 2 bases and J by 3 bases, with 8 bases between them. Looked up from germline, CDR1 is MDHEN and CDR2 is SYDVKM. This CDR3 region has 14 residues. The CDR3 DNA follows: TGTGCCAGCAGTTTACTAGAGAGTGGAAACACCATATATTTT. Amino acid sequence: CASSLLESGNTIYF.

In DNA form, the CDR3 reads TGTGCCAGCAGCTTGGAGCTCTCAGATACGCAGTATTTT. Translating it yields CASSLELSDTQYF. This chain connects TRBV5-4 to TRBJ2-3; D is uncertain. The germline V gene has CDR1 SGHNT and CDR2 YYREEE (reference sequence). With 0 bases removed from V and 4 bases from J, the gap between germline ends came to 6 bases. The CDR3 consists of 13 residues.

Of note for this clone: A much larger clone differs from this one at a single base, so this may be a read error. V usage is TRBV5-1 and J usage is TRBJ2-1; a possible D gene is TRBD2 (7 bases). The CDR3 length is 15 residues. The germline gives CDR1 SGHRS, CDR2 YFSETQ. CDR3: CASNLGGGSYNEQFF. CDR3 in DNA: TGCGCCAGCAACTTGGGAGGGGGTTCCTACAATGAGCAGTTCTTC.

V is TRBV2 and J is TRBJ2-7; 10 bases are a match to TRBD2. V lost 5 bases, J lost 7 bases, and 8 bases stayed unmatched. Germline CDR1 is SNHLY and CDR2 is FYNNEI. This CDR3 comprises 14 residues. The CDR3, as DNA: TGTGCCAGCAGTTCACTAGCGGGATCTCTGGAGCAGTACTTC. Translation: CASSSLAGSLEQYF.

The genes are TRBV24-1 and TRBJ1-5, with 8 bases fitting TRBD1. There are 16 residues in the CDR3. Germline V gene data show CDR1 as KGHDR and CDR2 as SFDVKD. V shed 4 bases, J shed 7 bases, and the junction held 11 bases outside the gene matches. For the CDR3, the DNA is TGTGCCACCAGTGACCCCTCGAGGTCAGGGGGCCAGCCCCAGCATTTT. Protein: CATSDPSRSGGQPQHF.

In its sample, this clone was seen a few times. The J gene is TRBJ2-7, the V gene TRBV9; TRBD2 matches 9 bases. The V gene end was trimmed by 6 bases and the J gene end by 3 bases; junction bases not matched to a gene: 13. The germline V gene encodes CDR1 SGDLS and CDR2 YYNGEE. The CDR3 spans 16 residues. CDR3 sequence: CASIGIVRLADYEQYF. DNA for the CDR3: TGTGCCAGCATAGGGATTGTTCGACTAGCGGACTACGAGCAGTACTTC.

This chain joins TRBV20-1 and TRBJ2-7, with 8 nucleotides matching TRBD2. Germline V gives CDR1 DFQATT, CDR2 SNEGSKA (reference sequence). V shed 3 bases, J shed 6 bases, and the junction held 10 bases outside the gene matches. The CDR3 loop spans 14 amino acids. The chain's CDR3 is CSASDSGIRSEQYF. CDR3 DNA: TGCAGTGCTAGTGATAGCGGGATTAGATCCGAGCAGTACTTC.

This chain uses TRBV30 with TRBJ2-2; 10 nucleotides line up with TRBD2. The CDR3 extends over 14 amino acids. V shed 0 bases, J shed 7 bases, and the junction held 2 bases outside the gene matches. Germline lookup yields CDR1 GTSNPN and CDR2 SVGIG (reference sequence). The CDR3 sequence is CAWSVGTSVGELFF. DNA for the CDR3: TGTGCCTGGAGTGTCGGGACTAGCGTCGGGGAGCTGTTTTTT.

This chain links TRBV9 with TRBJ2-2, with D possibly TRBD1 on 5 matching bases. Trimming left V 1 base short and J 4 bases short, with 14 bases between. The CDR3 sequence is 16 residues long. The germline V gene encodes CDR1 SGDLS and CDR2 YYNGEE. In DNA, the CDR3 is TGTGCCAGCAGCGTATTAGGGGCAGCTACCACCGGGGAGCTGTTTTTT. It is translated as CASSVLGAATTGELFF. Looking up the rest from reference TRBV9 and TRBJ2-2 gives the full variable domain: DSGVTQTPKHLITATGQRVTLRCSPRSGDLSVYWYQQSLDQGLQFLIQYYNGEERAKGNILERFSAQQFPDLHSELNLSSLELGDSALYFCASSVLGAATTGELFFGEGSRLTVL.

This chain uses TRBV18 with TRBJ2-3, with D hard to call. Germline V gene data show CDR1 as KGHSH and CDR2 as LQKENI. V was trimmed by 3 bases and J by 1 base, leaving 8 bases between them. CDR3 length equals 14 residues. The CDR3 is CASSPVTGTDTQYF. For the CDR3, the DNA is TGTGCCAGCTCACCCGTTACTGGCACAGATACGCAGTATTTT.

The rearrangement joins TRBV27 to TRBJ2-3, with TRBD2 matching over 11 bases. Germline CDR1 is MNHEY and CDR2 is SMNVEV (reference sequence). The CDR3 has 19 residues. V lost 4 bases to trimming and J lost 5 bases; unmatched junction nucleotides: 17. CDR3: CASSSTLSGRGKYVDTQYF. CDR3 bases: TGTGCCAGCAGTTCCACCCTTAGCGGGAGGGGTAAATATGTAGATACGCAGTATTTT.

The V call is TRBV2, the J call TRBJ1-1; D call uncertain. This CDR3 spans 14 amino acids. The ends were cut back, 1 base at V and 4 bases at J, with 10 bases in the middle. The germline gives CDR1 SNHLY, CDR2 FYNNEI. CDR3 residues: CASSEEVQLTEAFF. The CDR3 DNA follows: TGTGCCAGCAGTGAAGAGGTACAGCTCACTGAAGCTTTCTTT.

This sequence joins TRBV19 and TRBJ2-7; 9 nucleotides agree with TRBD1. Looked up from germline, CDR1 is LNHDA and CDR2 is SQIVND (reference sequence). The V segment lost 5 bases and the J segment 3 bases; nucleotides outside the gene matches: 8. The CDR3 consists of 15 residues. The CDR3 DNA reads TGTGCCAGTAGTGTTACAGGGGGCTCCCACTACGAGCAGTACTTC. This codes for CASSVTGGSHYEQYF.

The chain has TRBV27 and TRBJ1-5, with a weak D call TRBD1 (5 bases). In germline, CDR1 is MNHEY, CDR2 SMNVEV (reference sequence). Between the trimmed V and J ends, which lost 6 bases and 4 bases, there was a span of 16 bases. There are 15 residues in the CDR3. The CDR3 loop is CASSPRVVRNQPQHF. DNA for the CDR3: TGTGCCAGCAGCCCCAGGGTGGTCAGGAATCAGCCCCAGCATTTT.

This rearrangement joins TRBV2 to TRBJ2-1; 13 bases are shared with TRBD2. Germline-derived CDR1 and CDR2 are SNHLY and FYNNEI. The CDR3 is 15 amino acids. The V and J ends lost 6 bases and 8 bases, in that order; junction bases with no gene match: 7. The CDR3 DNA sequence: TGTGCCAGCAGCCTACTAGCGGGAGGGGCAGATGAGCAGTTCTTC. This gives the protein CASSLLAGGADEQFF.

This rearrangement joins TRBV10-3 to TRBJ2-2; TRBD2 matches at 11 bases. This CDR3 contains 16 residues. Germline CDR1 and CDR2: ENHRY and SYGVKD. J lost 6 bases, V lost 6 bases, and 9 bases had no gene match. CDR3 sequence (DNA): TGTGCCATCAGAGTAGCGGGAGGGCCTAATCCCGGGGAGCTGTTTTTT. Its translation is CAIRVAGGPNPGELFF.